A selection of T cell receptor beta chains follows, all from one sample in a study of T cell repertoires in cytomegalovirus infection. TCRdb itself ran the reads through MiXCR, one entry per CDR3 protein. The sample includes about 740,000 distinct CDR3 sequences, roughly 35% of them seen just once. Sequencing input: PBMCs. These TCRs come from a human donor in good health (CMV status not recorded). Some clones in this sample may be carry-over from other donors' samples. Each CDR3 is given with its conserved first and last residue. The order of the fields is J gene, D gene, clone size, V gene, CDR3 protein, CDR3 DNA. The D gene is left open where the match is weak. A clone size is listed for some rows: how often the clone was seen (once, few, many), or a class if it is expanded.

TRBJ2-3	.	.	TRBV12-3/TRBV12-4	CASSLKSHTDTQYF	TGTGCCAGCAGTTTAAAGTCCCACACAGATACGCAGTATTTT
TRBJ2-2	TRBD2	.	TRBV7-2	CASSATIGAGVGELFF	TGTGCCAGCAGCGCAACAATCGGGGCGGGGGTCGGGGAGCTGTTTTTT
TRBJ1-6	TRBD1	.	TRBV5-6	CASRGDRASNSPLHF	TGTGCCAGCAGGGGGGACAGGGCGTCGAATTCACCCCTCCACTTT
TRBJ1-1	TRBD1	.	TRBV3-1	CASSQGDSEAFF	TGTGCCAGCAGCCAAGGGGACAGTGAAGCTTTCTTT
TRBJ1-1	.	.	TRBV7-8	CASSLGGGRVTEAFF	TGTGCCAGCAGCTTAGGGGGGGGGCGCGTTACTGAAGCTTTCTTT
TRBJ1-1	.	.	TRBV20-1	CSARVPPFTEAFF	TGCAGTGCTAGAGTTCCCCCCTTCACTGAAGCTTTCTTT
TRBJ2-7	.	few	TRBV11-2	CASSLTPTGYYEQYF	TGTGCCAGCAGCTTAACCCCGACAGGCTACTACGAGCAGTACTTC
TRBJ1-2	.	.	TRBV30	CAWSVLLGADGYTF	TGTGCCTGGAGTGTTCTCCTAGGGGCGGACGGCTACACCTTC
TRBJ2-7	.	few	TRBV6-2/TRBV6-3	CASRVQGRAYEQYF	TGTGCCAGCAGAGTACAGGGGAGGGCTTACGAGCAGTACTTC
TRBJ2-4	TRBD1	.	TRBV19	CASTSGQGALDIQYF	TGTGCCAGTACCAGCGGACAGGGGGCTTTGGACATTCAGTACTTC
TRBJ2-1	.	few	TRBV7-9	CASSWGEYNEQFF	TGTGCCAGCAGCTGGGGAGAATACAATGAGCAGTTCTTC
TRBJ1-6	.	.	TRBV12-3/TRBV12-4	CASSLRGVDNSPLHF	TGTGCCAGCAGTTTGCGGGGTGTGGACAATTCACCCCTCCACTTT
TRBJ2-2	.	.	TRBV28	CASSRNPSGAFTGELFF	TGTGCCAGCAGTCGAAATCCCTCGGGGGCTTTCACCGGGGAGCTGTTTTTT
TRBJ1-5	.	.	TRBV11-2	CASSLAPGRGQPQHF	TGTGCCAGCAGCTTAGCCCCAGGGCGGGGACAGCCCCAGCATTTT
TRBJ2-3	TRBD1	.	TRBV18	CASSSIGATGGRPDTQYF	TGTGCCAGCTCATCCATAGGGGCGACAGGGGGCCGGCCAGATACGCAGTATTTT
TRBJ1-1	.	.	TRBV10-3	CASLQGLHTEAFF	TGTGCCAGCCTACAGGGTCTACACACTGAAGCTTTCTTT
TRBJ1-1	.	.	TRBV12-3/TRBV12-4	CASSNGLNTEAFF	TGTGCCAGCAGCAATGGATTGAACACTGAAGCTTTCTTT
TRBJ1-1	TRBD1	.	TRBV10-3	CAIRAGTGRKTNTEAFF	TGTGCCATCAGAGCCGGGACAGGGAGAAAGACGAACACTGAAGCTTTCTTT
TRBJ2-1	TRBD2	few	TRBV6-5	CASSYSIPASGSSYNEQFF	TGTGCCAGCAGTTACTCGATTCCGGCTAGCGGGAGCTCCTACAATGAGCAGTTCTTC